A selection of T cell receptor beta chains follows, all from one sample in a study of metastatic and nonmetastatic thyroid tumors. Using MiXCR, TCRdb reanalyzed the PCR reads. This table holds about 82,000 clones, approximately 13% found once. The specimen sequenced was tumor tissue. These receptors were collected from a female donor with papillary thyroid cancer or a benign thyroid nodule (not recorded which). Some clones in this sample may be carry-over from other donors' samples. Each CDR3 is given with its conserved first and last residue. Each record gives: V gene, D gene, clone size, J gene, CDR3 protein, CDR3 DNA. The D gene is left open where the match is weak. Clone size is shown for a subset of rows, as once, few, many or a class of expanded clone.

>TRBV27|NA|few|TRBJ2-2
CASSPGAGELFF
TGTGCCAGCAGCCCGGGAGCAGGGGAGCTGTTTTTT
>TRBV19|TRBD2|many|TRBJ2-2
CASSPPWLAGGRGTGELFF
TGTGCCAGTAGTCCCCCGTGGCTAGCGGGAGGGCGAGGCACCGGGGAGCTGTTTTTT
>TRBV28|TRBD1|many|TRBJ2-1
CASSRQGRDEQFF
TGTGCCAGCAGTAGACAGGGACGGGATGAGCAGTTCTTC
>TRBV11-2|NA|many|TRBJ1-1
CASSLGRNTEAFF
TGTGCCAGCAGCTTGGGCAGGAACACTGAAGCTTTCTTT
>TRBV5-1|TRBD1|many|TRBJ2-2
CASGKHRGHTGELFF
TGCGCCAGCGGGAAACACAGGGGTCACACCGGGGAGCTGTTTTTT
>TRBV20-1|NA|NA|TRBJ2-1
CVTPAQEKIEQFF
TGCGTAACACCGGCACAGGAAAAAATTGAGCAGTTCTTC
>TRBV20-1|NA|many|TRBJ1-1
CSARPPGRRNTEAFF
TGCAGTGCTAGACCTCCGGGACGGCGGAACACTGAAGCTTTCTTT
>TRBV20-1|TRBD2|few|TRBJ2-3
CSASWASGKSRSTDTQYF
TGCAGTGCTAGTTGGGCTAGCGGGAAGAGCCGAAGCACAGATACGCAGTATTTT
>TRBV28|TRBD1|NA|TRBJ2-6
CASSPWTGGGAKILTF
TGTGCCAGCAGTCCCTGGACAGGGGGTGGGGCCAAAATCCTGACTTTC
>TRBV10-3|NA|many|TRBJ1-1
CAISSPGAGTEAFF
TGTGCCATCAGTTCCCCGGGCGCGGGGACTGAAGCTTTCTTT
>TRBV12-3/TRBV12-4|NA|many|TRBJ1-1
CASSLGLGGTEAFF
TGTGCCAGCAGTTTAGGGTTGGGGGGCACTGAAGCTTTCTTT
>TRBV6-2/TRBV6-3|TRBD2|many|TRBJ2-2
CASSPRSGRARTGELFF
TGTGCCAGCAGTCCCCGTAGCGGGAGGGCCAGGACCGGGGAGCTGTTTTTT
>TRBV28|TRBD2|NA|TRBJ2-7
CASAGTSGASSYEQYF
TGTGCCAGCGCCGGGACTAGCGGGGCGAGCTCCTACGAGCAGTACTTC
>TRBV9|TRBD2|many|TRBJ2-1
CASSPAGTSKEQFF
TGTGCCAGCAGCCCCGCCGGGACTAGCAAGGAGCAGTTCTTC
>TRBV9|TRBD2|many|TRBJ2-5
CASSAGPGGETQYF
TGTGCCAGCAGCGCCGGCCCGGGGGGAGAGACCCAGTACTTC
>TRBV28|NA|many|TRBJ2-7
CASQSAPVSHEQYF
TGTGCCAGCCAATCGGCCCCGGTTAGCCACGAGCAGTACTTC
>TRBV5-1|NA|many|TRBJ2-1
CASSRTGDRDNEQFF
TGCGCCAGCAGTCGAACGGGAGATAGGGACAATGAGCAGTTCTTC
>TRBV30|TRBD1|many|TRBJ1-3
CAWSVNRGAGNTIYF
TGTGCCTGGAGTGTAAACAGGGGTGCTGGAAACACCATATATTTT
>TRBV7-3|NA|many|TRBJ2-3
CASGDTDTQYF
TGTGCCAGCGGGGACACAGATACGCAGTATTTT
>TRBV4-1|NA|many|TRBJ1-2
CASSQEAGGYGYTF
TGCGCCAGCAGCCAAGAGGCGGGCGGCTATGGCTACACCTTC
>TRBV6-1|TRBD1|NA|TRBJ2-5
CASSTLDRGETQYF
TGTGCCAGCAGTACCCTGGACAGGGGAGAGACCCAGTACTTC
>TRBV3-1|NA|many|TRBJ2-7
CASSPTGYEQYF
TGTGCCAGCAGCCCGACAGGCTACGAGCAGTACTTC
>TRBV9|TRBD1|many|TRBJ2-3
CASGDVGAGGMDTQYF
TGTGCCAGCGGGGACGTCGGGGCAGGGGGCATGGATACGCAGTATTTT
>TRBV19|NA|NA|TRBJ1-5
CASSLPNQPQHF
TGTGCCAGTAGTCTTCCCAATCAGCCCCAGCATTTT
>TRBV6-4|NA|NA|TRBJ1-5
CASIENCQGQPQHF
TGTGCCAGCATTGAAAACTGCCAGGGGCAGCCCCAGCATTTT
>TRBV7-2|TRBD2|many|TRBJ2-3
CASSLSGGLALDTQYF
TGTGCCAGCAGCTTAAGCGGGGGACTAGCATTAGATACGCAGTATTTT
>TRBV5-6|TRBD1|many|TRBJ2-7
CASSFGTGVSYEQYF
TGTGCCAGCAGTTTCGGGACAGGCGTCTCCTACGAGCAGTACTTC
>TRBV24-1|NA|NA|TRBJ2-1
CATSDWVGANEQFF
TGTGCCACCAGTGATTGGGTGGGAGCTAATGAGCAGTTCTTC
>TRBV24-1|TRBD1|many|TRBJ2-7
CATSDSRGSSYEQYF
TGTGCCACCAGTGATTCCAGGGGGAGCTCCTACGAGCAGTACTTC
>TRBV6-1|NA|few|TRBJ2-7
CASSDDRCSYEQYF
TGTGCCAGCAGTGACGACCGGTGTAGCTACGAGCAGTACTTC
>TRBV9|TRBD2|many|TRBJ2-3
CASSPSGRGTDTQYF
TGTGCCAGCAGCCCTAGCGGGAGAGGCACAGATACGCAGTATTTT
>TRBV6-2/TRBV6-3|NA|many|TRBJ2-2
CASSFSAGELFF
TGTGCCAGCAGCTTCTCGGCCGGGGAGCTGTTTTTT
>TRBV20-1|TRBD1|many|TRBJ1-2
CSASSGPDREGILNYYGYTF
TGCAGTGCTAGCTCCGGGCCGGACAGGGAAGGAATCTTGAATTATTATGGCTACACCTTC
>TRBV6-1|NA|many|TRBJ2-3
CASVGGPTDTQYF
TGTGCCAGTGTCGGGGGGCCCACAGATACGCAGTATTTT
>TRBV6-5|NA|many|TRBJ2-2
CASSYRERNTGELFF
TGTGCCAGCAGTTACCGGGAGAGAAACACCGGGGAGCTGTTTTTT
>TRBV3-1|NA|NA|TRBJ2-2
CASSQDREGLNTGELFF
TGTGCCAGCAGCCAAGATCGCGAGGGCCTGAACACCGGGGAGCTGTTTTTT
>TRBV6-1|NA|NA|TRBJ1-1
CASRRGHSNTEAFF
TGTGCCAGCAGGAGGGGACATTCGAACACTGAAGCTTTCTTT
>TRBV12-3/TRBV12-4|NA|many|TRBJ1-1
CASSHTTGVTEAFF
TGTGCCAGCAGCCATACGACTGGTGTTACTGAAGCTTTCTTT
>TRBV10-3|TRBD2|few|TRBJ2-7
CTIRGGTSGDYEQYF
TGTACCATCAGGGGGGGGACTAGCGGGGACTACGAGCAGTACTTC
>TRBV7-6|TRBD1|NA|TRBJ1-2
CASSPGQGKTGYTF
TGTGCCAGCAGCCCAGGACAGGGGAAAACTGGCTACACCTTC